The following is a TCR beta chain sequence with its context. TCRdb's table, derived via immunoSEQ multiplex PCR, lists solely in-frame clones and lacks some. The sample holds 75,000 to 85,000 clones, approximately 85% seen once. The data originate from a study of blood T cell repertoires in COVID-19. The CDR3 consists of 15 residues. CDR1 is MDHEN, CDR2 SYDVKM, per germline. V was trimmed by 7 bases and J by 0 bases, leaving 13 bases between them. The sequence was collected from a human donor in a cohort sampled during active COVID-19. Sequencing was done on a sample of peripheral blood. V gene TRBV28 combines with J gene TRBJ1-3; D remains unclear. CDR3 region: CASTTGGFSGNTIYF. The CDR3 DNA reads as TGTGCCAGCACAACGGGTGGGTTCTCTGGAAACACCATATATTTT. The full variable domain, completed using reference TRBV28 and TRBJ1-3, is DVKVTQSSRYLVKRTGEKVFLECVQDMDHENMFWYRQDPGLGLRLIYFSYDVKMKEKGDIPEGYSVSREKKERFSLILESASTNQTSMYLCASTTGGFSGNTIYFGEGSWLTVV.